This note documents a single T cell receptor beta chain sequence. This entry comes from a study of blood T cell repertoires in COVID-19. Study-wide background: From T cells, B-cell-depleted T cells, or PBMCs came the material, which was cDNA or gDNA.

Looked up from germline, CDR1 is SGDLS and CDR2 is YYNGEE. The CDR3 is made up of 15 amino acids. Trimming removed 2 bases from V and 1 base from J, with 12 bases in between. Original handling: Nucleated cell number was recorded as an estimate derived from reference gene primer amplification. Data came from immunoSEQ multiplex PCR; TCRdb stores just in-frame clones and leaves some out. That table gives V, J and clone size, and the DNA gave D and trimming. The data hold 45,000 to 50,000 clones, with 80% to 90% observed a single time. The sequence derives from a man aged 45-65 years with acute or convalescent COVID-19. Source material: peripheral blood. V gene TRBV9 combines with J gene TRBJ2-5; D is possibly TRBD2 (5 bases). The CDR3, as DNA: TGTGCCAGCAGCGTCCTTGAGGGCATCCAAGAGACCCAGTACTTC. This encodes CASSVLEGIQETQYF.